A selection of T cell receptor beta chains follows, all from one sample in a study of blood T cells in healthy people across ages. TCRdb fed the 5' RACE reads into MiXCR, producing one record per CDR3 protein. The sample shows under 850,000 distinct CDR3 sequences, approximately 35% of them seen only once. Sequencing input: blood. The receptors originated from a man between 18 and 29 years old in good health. Both conserved end residues are part of each CDR3. D genes are given only for firm matches. A clone size is listed for some rows: how often the clone was seen (once, few, many), or a class if it is expanded.

clone size,V gene,D gene,J gene,CDR3 protein,CDR3 DNA
-,TRBV27,TRBD1,TRBJ1-6,CASSLSRQGLNSPLHF,TGTGCCAGCAGTTTATCTAGACAGGGTCTGAATTCACCCCTCCACTTT
-,TRBV6-5,TRBD1,TRBJ1-1,CASSFTGGVSTEVFF,TGTGCCAGCAGTTTTACAGGGGGCGTAAGCACTGAAGTTTTCTTT
-,TRBV18,-,TRBJ1-1,CASSPTAGLGTEAFF,TGTGCCAGCTCACCCACCGCGGGGCTTGGCACTGAAGCTTTCTTT
-,TRBV20-1,TRBD2,TRBJ2-3,CSARLSLAGGTDTQYF,TGCAGTGCTAGACTCTCGTTAGCGGGGGGCACAGATACGCAGTATTTT
-,TRBV25-1,TRBD2,TRBJ2-7,CASIPSGGPYEQYF,TGTGCCAGCATTCCTAGCGGGGGCCCCTACGAGCAGTACTTC
-,TRBV20-1,TRBD2,TRBJ2-1,CSARVLTSGSLAEQFF,TGCAGTGCTAGAGTCCTGACTAGCGGGAGTCTCGCTGAGCAGTTCTTC
few,TRBV5-1,-,TRBJ1-1,CASSKWGDTITNTEAFF,TGCGCCAGCAGCAAATGGGGGGACACGATAACGAACACTGAAGCTTTCTTT
-,TRBV5-4,TRBD1,TRBJ1-6,CATRTGSVDSPLHF,TGTGCCACCCGGACAGGGTCTGTCGATTCACCCCTCCACTTT
-,TRBV6-6,-,TRBJ1-2,CASIEASGAYGYTF,TGTGCCAGCATAGAAGCGTCAGGAGCCTATGGCTACACCTTC
many,TRBV20-1,-,TRBJ2-1,CSPGPLWNEQFF,TGCAGTCCGGGACCCCTGTGGAATGAGCAGTTCTTC
-,TRBV29-1,-,TRBJ2-5,CSGSRETQYF,TGCAGCGGGAGCCGGGAGACCCAGTACTTC
many,TRBV7-2,TRBD2,TRBJ2-1,CASSSFPTSGGYNEQFF,TGTGCCAGCAGCTCATTTCCGACTAGCGGGGGATACAATGAGCAGTTCTTC
-,TRBV29-1,-,TRBJ2-2,CSVEIVQDANTGELFF,TGCAGCGTTGAAATCGTTCAGGACGCGAACACCGGGGAGCTGTTTTTT
many,TRBV12-3/TRBV12-4,-,TRBJ2-1,CASSFGGNEQFF,TGTGCCAGCAGTTTCGGGGGCAATGAGCAGTTCTTC
-,TRBV20-1,TRBD2,TRBJ2-1,CSAKRASGGTSSYNEQFF,TGCAGTGCAAAAAGGGCTAGCGGGGGCACCAGCTCCTACAATGAGCAGTTCTTC
-,TRBV9,TRBD2,TRBJ2-1,CASSVEGYGTSGSYNEQFF,TGTGCCAGCAGCGTAGAAGGGTATGGGACTAGCGGGAGTTACAATGAGCAGTTCTTC
-,TRBV20-1,-,TRBJ1-3,CSARDQSGDTGNTIYF,TGCAGTGCTAGAGATCAGTCAGGGGATACTGGAAACACCATATATTTT
few,TRBV20-1,-,TRBJ2-5,CSASWEETQYF,TGCAGTGCTAGTTGGGAAGAGACCCAGTACTTC
-,TRBV7-2,-,TRBJ2-7,CAGSLYSFGAYEQYF,TGTGCCGGCAGCCTCTACAGCTTCGGGGCCTACGAGCAGTACTTC
few,TRBV10-3,-,TRBJ1-1,CAISESLRGGSTEAFF,TGTGCCATCAGTGAGTCCCTCCGGGGGGGTAGCACTGAAGCTTTCTTT
-,TRBV5-1,TRBD1,TRBJ2-3,CASSLVGQGTQYF,TGCGCCAGCAGCTTGGTAGGACAGGGAACGCAGTATTTT
few,TRBV20-1,-,TRBJ2-1,CSARDGIRVNEQFF,TGCAGTGCTAGAGATGGGATTCGAGTCAATGAGCAGTTCTTC
-,TRBV20-1,-,TRBJ2-4,CSARDPVKPAGNIQYF,TGCAGTGCTAGAGATCCCGTAAAACCCGCGGGAAACATTCAGTACTTC
-,TRBV4-3,-,TRBJ2-3,CASSPGHKNGDTQYF,TGCGCCAGCAGCCCCGGACACAAGAATGGAGATACGCAGTATTTT
-,TRBV21-1,-,TRBJ2-5,CASSKVPDRQQETQYF,TGTGCCAGCAGCAAAGTCCCCGATAGGCAACAAGAGACCCAGTACTTC
-,TRBV27,TRBD1,TRBJ1-4,CASSLGTGGYGGEKLFF,TGTGCCAGCAGTCTCGGGACAGGGGGCTATGGGGGTGAAAAACTGTTTTTT
-,TRBV6-2/TRBV6-3,-,TRBJ1-1,CASSYYDREAFF,TGTGCCAGCAGTTACTACGACAGGGAAGCTTTCTTT
-,TRBV12-3/TRBV12-4,-,TRBJ1-1,CASSLDRPLMNTEAFF,TGTGCCAGCAGTTTAGACAGACCCCTCATGAACACTGAAGCTTTCTTT
few,TRBV20-1,-,TRBJ1-2,CSASGGGLASYGYTF,TGCAGTGCTAGTGGGGGCGGGCTAGCTAGCTATGGCTACACCTTC
few,TRBV4-2,-,TRBJ1-4,CASSQDPGVADEKLFF,TGTGCCAGCAGCCAAGACCCAGGGGTAGCCGATGAAAAACTGTTTTTT
-,TRBV12-3/TRBV12-4,-,TRBJ2-3,CASSPGRGLADMQYF,TGTGCCAGCAGTCCCGGGCGGGGACTCGCAGATATGCAGTATTTT
-,TRBV3-1,-,TRBJ2-5,CASSQGGGGRQETQYF,TGTGCCAGCAGCCAAGGTGGAGGGGGGCGGCAAGAGACCCAGTACTTC
few,TRBV7-8,-,TRBJ1-2,CASSLYSETVYGYTF,TGTGCCAGCAGCTTATATTCCGAGACCGTCTATGGCTACACCTTC
few,TRBV7-2,-,TRBJ2-5,CASSQIDGMDAGETQYF,TGTGCCAGCAGCCAGATCGATGGGATGGATGCGGGGGAGACCCAGTACTTC
-,TRBV7-9,TRBD2,TRBJ2-5,CASSPTLGSGEVNEQYF,TGTGCCAGCAGCCCGACCCTGGGCAGCGGGGAAGTTAATGAGCAGTACTTC
few,TRBV5-1,-,TRBJ2-7,CASSFSTTLSYNEQYF,TGCGCCAGCAGCTTTTCGACAACTCTCTCCTACAATGAGCAGTACTTC
-,TRBV2,-,TRBJ1-6,CASRGTANSPLHF,TGTGCCAGCAGGGGGACGGCGAATTCACCCCTCCACTTT
few,TRBV2,-,TRBJ1-6,CASSLERGSSPLHF,TGTGCCAGCAGTCTGGAGAGGGGGAGCTCACCCCTCCACTTT
-,TRBV4-2,-,TRBJ1-1,CASSPPKRGQNTEAFF,TGTGCCAGCAGCCCGCCTAAACGGGGGCAGAACACTGAAGCTTTCTTT
many,TRBV20-1,-,TRBJ2-1,CSASPIPTYNEQFF,TGCAGTGCTAGCCCCATTCCTACTTACAATGAGCAGTTCTTC
-,TRBV28,-,TRBJ2-1,CASSLGPSYEQFF,TGTGCCAGCAGTTTAGGGCCGTCCTACGAGCAGTTCTTC
few,TRBV12-3/TRBV12-4,-,TRBJ2-6,CASSLRSRSLSSGANVLTF,TGTGCCAGCAGTTTAAGGTCCAGGTCACTAAGCTCTGGGGCCAACGTCCTGACTTTC
-,TRBV12-5,TRBD2,TRBJ2-1,CASTSGGADNEQFF,TGTGCTAGTACGAGCGGGGGGGCCGACAATGAGCAGTTCTTC